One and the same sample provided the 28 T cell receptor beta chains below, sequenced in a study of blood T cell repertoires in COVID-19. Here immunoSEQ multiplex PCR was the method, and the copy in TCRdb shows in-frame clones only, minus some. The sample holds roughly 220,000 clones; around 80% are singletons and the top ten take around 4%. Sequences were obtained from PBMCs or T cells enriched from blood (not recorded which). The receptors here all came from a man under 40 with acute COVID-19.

DNA of the CDR3: TGTGCCACCTCCGGGACAGGGAATGAAAAACTGTTTTTT. This encodes CATSGTGNEKLFF. The chain recombines TRBV2 with TRBJ1-4; 9 nucleotides match TRBD1. V was pared by 10 bases and J by 5 bases, with 5 bases of the junction left unmatched. The CDR3 totals 13 residues. CDR1 SNHLY and CDR2 FYNNEI come from the germline V gene.

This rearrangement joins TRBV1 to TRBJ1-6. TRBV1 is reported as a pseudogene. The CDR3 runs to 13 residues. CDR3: CTSSQDFRPPLHF. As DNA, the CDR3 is TGCACCAGCAGCCAAGATTTTCGTCCACCCCTCCACTTT.

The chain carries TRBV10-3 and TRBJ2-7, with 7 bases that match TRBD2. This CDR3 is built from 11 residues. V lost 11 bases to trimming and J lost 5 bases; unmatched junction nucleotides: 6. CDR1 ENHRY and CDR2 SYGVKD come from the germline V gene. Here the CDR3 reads CASWEGHEQYF. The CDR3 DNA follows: TGTGCCTCTTGGGAGGGTCACGAGCAGTACTTC.

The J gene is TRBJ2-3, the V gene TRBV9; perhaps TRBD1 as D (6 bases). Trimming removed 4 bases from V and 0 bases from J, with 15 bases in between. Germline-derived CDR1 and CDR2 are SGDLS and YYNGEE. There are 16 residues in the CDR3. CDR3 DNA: TGTGCCAGCAGCTTCGGGACAAAGTCAAGCACAGATACGCAGTATTTT. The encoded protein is CASSFGTKSSTDTQYF.

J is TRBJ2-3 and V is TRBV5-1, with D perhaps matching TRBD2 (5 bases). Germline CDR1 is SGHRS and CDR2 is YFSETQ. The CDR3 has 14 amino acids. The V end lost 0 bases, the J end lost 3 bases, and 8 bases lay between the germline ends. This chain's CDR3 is CASSLGVATDTQYF. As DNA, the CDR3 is TGCGCCAGCAGCTTGGGGGTAGCGACAGATACGCAGTATTTT.

For the CDR3, the DNA is TGTGCCAGCAGCCAATCGGGTTATGAGCAGTTCTTC. Encoded protein: CASSQSGYEQFF. This chain uses TRBV12-3 or TRBV12-4 with TRBJ2-1; D call uncertain. V lost 6 bases to trimming and J lost 8 bases, with 11 bases between them. The CDR3 length is 12 residues.

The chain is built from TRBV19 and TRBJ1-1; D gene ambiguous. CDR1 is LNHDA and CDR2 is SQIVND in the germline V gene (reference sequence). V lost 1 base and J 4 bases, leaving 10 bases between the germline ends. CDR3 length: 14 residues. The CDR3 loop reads CASSIGFGFTEAFF. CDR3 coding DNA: TGTGCCAGTAGTATAGGGTTCGGTTTCACTGAAGCTTTCTTT.

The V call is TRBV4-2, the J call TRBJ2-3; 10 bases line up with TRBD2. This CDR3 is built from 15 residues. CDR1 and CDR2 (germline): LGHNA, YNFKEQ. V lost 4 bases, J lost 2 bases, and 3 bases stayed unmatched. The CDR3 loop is CASSLAGGFTDTQYF. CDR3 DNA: TGTGCCAGCAGCCTAGCGGGGGGATTCACAGATACGCAGTATTTT.

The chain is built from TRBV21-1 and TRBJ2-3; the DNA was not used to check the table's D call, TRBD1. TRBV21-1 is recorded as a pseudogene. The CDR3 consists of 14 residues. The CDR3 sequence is CASSPGFLTDTQYF. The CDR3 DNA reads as TGTGCCAGCAGCCCAGGTTTTCTGACAGATACGCAGTATTTT.

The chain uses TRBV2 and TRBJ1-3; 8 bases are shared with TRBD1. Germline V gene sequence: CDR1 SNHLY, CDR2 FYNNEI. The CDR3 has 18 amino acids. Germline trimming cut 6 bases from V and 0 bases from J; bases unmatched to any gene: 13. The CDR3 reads CASSPRRTGPSSGNTIYF. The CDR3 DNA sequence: TGTGCCAGCAGCCCGAGACGGACAGGGCCGAGCTCTGGAAACACCATATATTTT.

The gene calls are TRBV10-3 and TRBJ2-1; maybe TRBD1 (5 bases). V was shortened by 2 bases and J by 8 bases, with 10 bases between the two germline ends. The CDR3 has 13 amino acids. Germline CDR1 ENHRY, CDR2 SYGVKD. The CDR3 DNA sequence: TGTGCCATCAGTGAGAGGGGTACGGATGAGCAGTTCTTC. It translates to CAISERGTDEQFF.

In nucleotides, the CDR3 is TGTGCCAGCAGCGGCGGGCTTCAATCCTACAATGAGCAGTTCTTC. It yields the protein CASSGGLQSYNEQFF. The chain combines TRBV9 with TRBJ2-1, with a weak D call TRBD2 (5 bases). This CDR3 has 15 residues. Germline V lookup: CDR1 SGDLS, CDR2 YYNGEE. With 3 bases removed from V and 1 base from J, the gap between germline ends came to 11 bases.

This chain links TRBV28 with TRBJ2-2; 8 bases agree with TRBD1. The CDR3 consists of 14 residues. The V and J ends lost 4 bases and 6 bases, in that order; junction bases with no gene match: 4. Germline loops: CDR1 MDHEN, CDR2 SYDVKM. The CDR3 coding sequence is TGTGCCAGCAGTTCAATGACAGGGGCCGGGGAGCTGTTTTTT. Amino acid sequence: CASSSMTGAGELFF.

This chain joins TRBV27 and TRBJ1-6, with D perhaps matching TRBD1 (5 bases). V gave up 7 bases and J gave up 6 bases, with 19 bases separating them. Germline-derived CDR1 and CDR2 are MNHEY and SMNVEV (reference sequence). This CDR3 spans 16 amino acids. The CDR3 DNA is TGTGCCAGCAACAGAAAGTCAGGGAAGGGTAATTCACCCCTCCACTTT. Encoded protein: CASNRKSGKGNSPLHF.

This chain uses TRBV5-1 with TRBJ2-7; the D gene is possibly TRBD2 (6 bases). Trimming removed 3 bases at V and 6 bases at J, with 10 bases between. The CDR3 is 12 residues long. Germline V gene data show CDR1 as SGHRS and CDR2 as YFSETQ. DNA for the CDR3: TGCGCCAGCAGCTGGGACTCCCGCGAGCAGTACTTC. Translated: CASSWDSREQYF.

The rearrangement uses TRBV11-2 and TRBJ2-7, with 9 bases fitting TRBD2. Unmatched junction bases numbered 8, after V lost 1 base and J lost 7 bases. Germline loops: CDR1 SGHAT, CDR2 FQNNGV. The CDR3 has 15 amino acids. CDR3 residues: CASSLGRGGAWEQYF. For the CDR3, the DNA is TGTGCCAGCAGCTTAGGGCGCGGGGGGGCTTGGGAGCAGTACTTC.

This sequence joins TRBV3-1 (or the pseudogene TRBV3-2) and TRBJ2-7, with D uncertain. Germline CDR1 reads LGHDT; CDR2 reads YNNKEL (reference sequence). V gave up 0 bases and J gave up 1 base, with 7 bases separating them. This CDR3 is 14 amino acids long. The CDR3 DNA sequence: TGTGCCAGCAGCCAAGACGGTGAGTCCTACGAGCAGTACTTC. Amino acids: CASSQDGESYEQYF.

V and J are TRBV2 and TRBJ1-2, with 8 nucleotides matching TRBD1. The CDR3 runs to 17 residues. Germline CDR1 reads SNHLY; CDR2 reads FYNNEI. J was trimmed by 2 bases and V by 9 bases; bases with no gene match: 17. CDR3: CASHTPDQGASNYGYTF. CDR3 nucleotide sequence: TGTGCCAGTCATACGCCGGATCAGGGGGCTTCCAACTATGGCTACACCTTC.

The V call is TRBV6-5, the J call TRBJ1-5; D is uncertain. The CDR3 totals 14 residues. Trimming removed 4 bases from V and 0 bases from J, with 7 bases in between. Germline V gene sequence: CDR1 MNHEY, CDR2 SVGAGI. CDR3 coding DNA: TGTGCCAGCAGTTTCACAGCTAGCAATCAGCCCCAGCATTTT. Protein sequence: CASSFTASNQPQHF.

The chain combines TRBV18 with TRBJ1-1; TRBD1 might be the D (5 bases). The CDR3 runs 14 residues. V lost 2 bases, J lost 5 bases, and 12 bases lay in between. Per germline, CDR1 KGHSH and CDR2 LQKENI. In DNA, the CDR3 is TGTGCCAGCTCACCAGGGGGGGAACTGACTGAAGCTTTCTTT. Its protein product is CASSPGGELTEAFF.

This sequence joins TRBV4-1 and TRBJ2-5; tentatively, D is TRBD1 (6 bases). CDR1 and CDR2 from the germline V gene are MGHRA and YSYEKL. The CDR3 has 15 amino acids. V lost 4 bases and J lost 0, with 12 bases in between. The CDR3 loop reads CASSLIRGHQETQYF. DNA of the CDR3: TGCGCCAGCAGCCTCATCAGGGGCCACCAAGAGACCCAGTACTTC.

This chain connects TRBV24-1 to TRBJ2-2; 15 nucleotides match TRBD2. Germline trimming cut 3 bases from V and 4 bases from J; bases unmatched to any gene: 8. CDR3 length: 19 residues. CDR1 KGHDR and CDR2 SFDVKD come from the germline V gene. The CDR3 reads CATSDPGLAGGQGTGELFF. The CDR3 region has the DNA TGTGCCACCAGTGATCCAGGACTAGCGGGGGGGCAGGGCACCGGGGAGCTGTTTTTT.

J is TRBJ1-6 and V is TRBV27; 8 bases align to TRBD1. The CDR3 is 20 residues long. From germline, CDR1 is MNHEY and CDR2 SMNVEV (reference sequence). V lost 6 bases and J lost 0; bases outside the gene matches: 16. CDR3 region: CASRLQPGQATSSYNSPLHF. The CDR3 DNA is TGTGCCAGCAGACTACAACCGGGACAGGCGACGAGCTCCTATAATTCACCCCTCCACTTT.

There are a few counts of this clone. The CDR3 DNA sequence: TGTGCCAGCAGTGACCCATTTCGGGGTTCAAGGCAGCCCCAGCATTTT. This sequence encodes CASSDPFRGSRQPQHF. The V gene is TRBV6-1, the J gene TRBJ1-5; D call uncertain. Germline loops: CDR1 MNHNS, CDR2 SASEGT. V lost 3 bases and J lost 7, with 19 bases in between. The CDR3 consists of 16 residues.

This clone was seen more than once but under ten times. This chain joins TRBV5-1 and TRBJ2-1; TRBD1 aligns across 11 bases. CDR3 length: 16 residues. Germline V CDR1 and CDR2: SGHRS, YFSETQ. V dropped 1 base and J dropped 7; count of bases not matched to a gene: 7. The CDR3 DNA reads TGCGCCAGCAGCTTGAATGGACAGGGGGCAGGGAATGAGCAGTTCTTC. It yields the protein CASSLNGQGAGNEQFF.

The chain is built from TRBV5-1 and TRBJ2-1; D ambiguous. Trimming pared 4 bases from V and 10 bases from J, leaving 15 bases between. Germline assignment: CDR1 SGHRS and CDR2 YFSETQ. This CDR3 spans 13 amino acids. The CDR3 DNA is TGCGCCAGCAGCCCACTAAGGATGGAAGAGCAGTTCTTC. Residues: CASSPLRMEEQFF.

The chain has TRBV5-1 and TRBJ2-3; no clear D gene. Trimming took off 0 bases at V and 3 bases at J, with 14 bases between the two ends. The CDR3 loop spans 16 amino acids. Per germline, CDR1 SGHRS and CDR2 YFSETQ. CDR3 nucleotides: TGCGCCAGCAGCTTGGGGTCGGTAACCCTGACAGATACGCAGTATTTT. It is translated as CASSLGSVTLTDTQYF.

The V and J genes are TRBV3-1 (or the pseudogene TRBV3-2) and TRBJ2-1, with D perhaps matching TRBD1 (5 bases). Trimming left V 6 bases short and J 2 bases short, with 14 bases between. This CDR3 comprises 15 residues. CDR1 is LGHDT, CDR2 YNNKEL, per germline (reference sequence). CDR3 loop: CASSRGASAYNEQFF. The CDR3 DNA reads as TGTGCCAGCAGTCGTGGGGCTAGTGCCTACAATGAGCAGTTCTTC.